One and the same sample provided the 9 T cell receptor beta chains below, sequenced in a study of radiotherapy plus CTLA-4 blockade in lung cancer. Produced via immunoSEQ multiplex PCR; TCRdb's table is partial and in-frame only. The repertoire holds some 50,000 clones, with approximately 76% as singletons. The sequences come from peripheral blood, collected from a patient treated with radiotherapy plus ipilimumab. These receptors all stem from a human donor with non-small cell lung cancer who had stable disease on radiotherapy plus ipilimumab.

The V and J genes are TRBV7-2 and TRBJ2-7; 8 nucleotides align to TRBD1. The CDR3 has 15 amino acids. With V trimmed by 1 base and J by 7 bases, 9 bases remained unmatched. Germline V gene lookup returns CDR1 SGHTA and CDR2 FQGNSA. CDR3 DNA sequence: TGTGCCAGCAGCTTAGAAGGGACAGGACTATGGGAGCAGTACTTC. Protein sequence: CASSLEGTGLWEQYF.

Only a few counts were recorded for this clone. This rearrangement joins TRBV15 to TRBJ1-5; tentatively, D is TRBD1 (6 bases). This CDR3 contains 13 residues. Germline CDR1 is LNHNV and CDR2 is YYDKDF (reference sequence). V lost 6 bases, J lost 5 bases, and 11 bases lay in between. The CDR3 is CATRAGVHQPQHF. In nucleotides, the CDR3 is TGTGCCACCAGGGCAGGGGTGCATCAGCCCCAGCATTTT.

Only a few counts were recorded for this clone. This rearrangement joins TRBV10-3 to TRBJ1-1; D unclear. V dropped 5 bases and J dropped 1 base, with 11 bases sitting between them. The CDR3 sequence is 14 residues long. CDR1 is ENHRY and CDR2 is SYGVKD in the germline V gene. As DNA, the CDR3 is TGTGCCATCAGTTTGACCGACGGGAACACTGAAGCTTTCTTT. It codes for CAISLTDGNTEAFF.

This clone was detected once. The chain uses TRBV11-2 and TRBJ2-2, with 7 nucleotides matching TRBD1. V was pared by 5 bases and J by 2 bases, with 8 bases of the junction left unmatched. Germline assignment: CDR1 SGHAT and CDR2 FQNNGV. The CDR3 is 16 residues long. The CDR3 sequence is CASSLGQLKNTGELFF. Here the CDR3 DNA reads TGTGCCAGCAGCCTGGGACAGCTAAAAAACACCGGGGAGCTGTTTTTT.

This sequence joins TRBV5-4 and TRBJ2-1, with 7 positions matching TRBD2. Germline lookup yields CDR1 SGHNT and CDR2 YYREEE (reference sequence). J was trimmed by 0 bases and V by 3 bases; bases with no gene match: 6. This CDR3 comprises 16 residues. The DNA of the CDR3 is TGTGCCAGCAGCTCCCCGGGGGGAAGCTCCTACAATGAGCAGTTCTTC. This gives the protein CASSSPGGSSYNEQFF.

The chain carries TRBV6-5 and TRBJ1-2, with 9 nucleotides matching TRBD1. Germline CDR1 reads MNHEY; CDR2 reads SVGAGI. This CDR3 is built from 15 residues. Trimming took 0 bases from V and 7 from J; bases not matched to a gene: 6. The CDR3 loop is CASSYSGTGTTGYTF. As DNA, the CDR3 is TGTGCCAGCAGTTACTCCGGGACAGGGACAACTGGCTACACCTTC.

The chain combines TRBV25-1 with TRBJ1-6; D remains ambiguous. Germline lookup yields CDR1 MGHDK and CDR2 SYGVNS. The CDR3 sequence is 13 residues long. V gave up 4 bases and J gave up 10 bases, with 11 bases separating them. CDR3 region: CASSAYSDSPLHF. The DNA for the CDR3 is TGTGCCAGCAGTGCTTACAGTGACTCACCCCTCCACTTT.

This chain links TRBV4-1 with TRBJ2-1; 10 nucleotides line up with TRBD2. CDR1 and CDR2 (germline): MGHRA, YSYEKL. Trimming at V came to 2 bases and at J to 8 bases, leaving 6 bases not matched to a gene. The CDR3 loop spans 15 amino acids. Here the CDR3 DNA reads TGCGCCAGCAGCCAACTAAGCGGGGGGGTGGATGAGCAGTTCTTC. Translating gives CASSQLSGGVDEQFF.

The genes are TRBV6-4 and TRBJ2-7; 10 nucleotides agree with TRBD2. CDR3 length: 15 amino acids. V was clipped by 5 bases and J by 7 bases; unmatched bases: 11. Germline CDR1 is MRHNA and CDR2 is SNTAGT. The CDR3 region is CASSFTGTSEGEQYV. CDR3 coding DNA: TGTGCCAGCAGTTTCACCGGGACTAGCGAGGGTGAGCAGTACGTC.